The T cell receptor beta chain described here comes from a study of T cell changes during pregnancy in multiple sclerosis. Trimming cost V 2 bases and J 9 bases, with 14 bases left between them. Germline V lookup: CDR1 SGHTA, CDR2 FQGNSA. This CDR3 is 14 amino acids long. Method: immunoSEQ multiplex PCR; TCRdb's copy keeps in-frame clones and lacks some. The sample records 100,000 or so clones, approximately 94% being singletons. The sequencing used peripheral blood, collected before pregnancy. The chain recombines TRBV7-2 with TRBJ2-1; D call uncertain. This receptor was taken from a female donor with multiple sclerosis, enrolled in a pregnancy study. CDR3 protein: CASSLTDLTGEQFF. Here the CDR3 DNA reads TGTGCCAGCAGCTTAACCGACCTCACGGGTGAGCAGTTCTTC.